Listed here are 31 T cell receptor beta chains from one sample, sequenced in a study of T-cell memory formation after mild COVID-19 (dated by TCRdb to the early 2020s). Preparation of the library involved 5' RACE. The listed sequencing device is Illumina NovaSeq 6000. The public reads were reanalyzed by TCRdb: fastp trimming at Q25, MiXCR alignment, in-frame beta chains only. Rows matching on CDR3 protein sequence are summarized as one entry with the most common DNA and genes. For this sample the table gives a few hundred thousand distinct CDR3 sequences, of which around 17% were detected only once. The biggest ten clones account for around 20% of the sample. The sequencing sample was made of PBMCs or a T cell subset sorted from them (not recorded which). These TCRs come from a man aged 18 to 35 who had mild COVID-19 (a few samples of this study predate the infection). The sample titles of this study are shuffled in the database, so cell type and time point are left out; the donor was told from shared clones.

This clonotype has just a few counts. The J gene is TRBJ2-5, the V gene TRBV4-3; a weak D match, TRBD2 (5 bases). This CDR3 has 13 residues. V was shortened by 0 bases and J by 4 bases, with 6 bases between the two germline ends. Germline V gene lookup returns CDR1 LGHNA and CDR2 YSLEER. CDR3 nucleotides: TGCGCCAGCAGCCAAGAACGGGGAGAGACCCAGTACTTC. Encoded protein: CASSQERGETQYF.

The rearrangement links TRBV30 to TRBJ1-1; D is unresolved. V lost 5 bases, J lost 1 base, and 8 bases lay in between. Germline V gene data show CDR1 as GTSNPN and CDR2 as SVGIG (reference sequence). This CDR3 is built from 12 residues. CDR3 sequence reads: CAWSWGNTEAFF. Here the CDR3 DNA reads TGTGCCTGGTCTTGGGGGAACACTGAAGCTTTCTTT.

The CDR3 loop is CASSFTGMREQYF. The CDR3 DNA reads TGTGCCAGCAGCTTCACAGGGATGAGGGAGCAGTACTTC. V gene TRBV7-6 combines with J gene TRBJ2-7; possible D gene TRBD1, 6 bases. Trimming removed 3 bases from V and 7 bases from J, with 13 bases in between. The germline gives CDR1 SGHVS, CDR2 FNYEAQ. CDR3 length equals 13 residues.

The chain has TRBV5-1 and TRBJ2-1, with D perhaps TRBD1 (5 bases). Germline V lookup: CDR1 SGHRS, CDR2 YFSETQ. This CDR3 comprises 12 residues. Trimming cost V 3 bases and J 7 bases, with 8 bases left between them. The CDR3 reads CASSSRENEQFF. DNA for the CDR3: TGCGCCAGCAGCTCCAGGGAAAATGAGCAGTTCTTC.

The chain carries TRBV6-5 and TRBJ2-5; D unresolved. Trimming took 1 base from V and 4 from J, leaving 13 bases between them. This CDR3 is 15 amino acids long. Germline CDR1 reads MNHEY; CDR2 reads SVGAGI. CDR3 in DNA: TGTGCCAGCAGTTACTGGGCAGACCTAGGAGAGACCCAGTACTTC. It specifies CASSYWADLGETQYF.

This clonotype was observed a few times. The chain couples TRBV6-2 or TRBV6-3 to TRBJ2-6; D is perhaps TRBD2 (5 bases). Trimming cost V 5 bases and J 2 bases, with 16 bases left between them. CDR1 and CDR2 (germline): MNHEY, SVGEGT. CDR3 length: 17 amino acids. Here the CDR3 reads CASSPPSGFTGANVLTF. The CDR3 DNA sequence: TGTGCCAGCAGTCCGCCCTCGGGATTTACTGGGGCCAACGTCCTGACTTTC.

The chain joins TRBV6-4 to TRBJ2-3; TRBD1 or TRBD2 may be the D gene (6 bases each). Germline values: CDR1 MRHNA, CDR2 SNTAGT. The CDR3 runs 14 residues. Deletions cut 6 bases from V and 2 bases from J, with 12 bases between. The CDR3 loop is CASSRGPNTDTQYF. CDR3 coding DNA: TGTGCCAGCAGCCGGGGGCCAAACACAGATACGCAGTATTTT.

There are a few counts of this clonotype. The chain uses TRBV7-2 and TRBJ1-2; no definite D call. The germline gives CDR1 SGHTA, CDR2 FQGNSA. The CDR3 has 13 residues. Trimming took off 5 bases at V and 4 bases at J, with 11 bases between the two ends. The CDR3 here is CASSEQTLYGYTF. The CDR3 DNA reads TGTGCCAGCAGCGAACAGACTCTCTATGGCTACACCTTC.

The chain employs TRBV7-8 and TRBJ2-7; 12 positions match TRBD2. Trimming took 9 bases from V and 4 from J; bases not matched to a gene: 4. CDR1 SGHVS and CDR2 FQNEAQ come from the germline V gene. CDR3 size: 13 residues. CDR3 in amino acids: CASGLAGSYEQYV. As DNA, the CDR3 is TGTGCCAGTGGACTAGCGGGGAGTTACGAGCAGTACGTC.

The table lists this clonotype with a few counts. The chain uses TRBV6-5 and TRBJ1-1; D is undetermined. V lost 6 bases and J 1 base, leaving 15 bases between the germline ends. The germline V gene has CDR1 MNHEY and CDR2 SVGAGI. The CDR3 covers 15 residues. The CDR3 sequence is CASRSTGTGNTEAFF. DNA for the CDR3: TGTGCCAGCAGATCCACGGGAACCGGGAACACTGAAGCTTTCTTT.

At least ten counts were recorded for this clonotype. The chain uses TRBV5-1 and TRBJ1-5; D is unresolved. CDR1 and CDR2 from the germline V gene are SGHRS and YFSETQ. The CDR3 covers 13 residues. Trimming took 2 bases from V and 1 from J, leaving 4 bases between them. CDR3 loop: CASSFGSNQPQHF. CDR3 sequence (DNA): TGCGCCAGCAGCTTTGGGAGCAATCAGCCCCAGCATTTT.

The chain has TRBV4-2 and TRBJ2-1; D is undetermined. The germline V gene encodes CDR1 LGHNA and CDR2 YNFKEQ. The CDR3 runs to 15 residues. Trimming removed 4 bases at V and 7 bases at J, with 17 bases between. This CDR3 reads CASSLDEDGRNEQFF. CDR3 nucleotides: TGTGCCAGCAGCCTAGACGAGGACGGTCGAAATGAGCAGTTCTTC.

Only a few counts were recorded for this clonotype. This chain joins TRBV7-2 and TRBJ2-1; TRBD2 agrees at 8 bases. V dropped 1 base and J dropped 9; count of bases not matched to a gene: 11. Germline values: CDR1 SGHTA, CDR2 FQGNSA. The CDR3 is 16 residues long. The CDR3 reads CASSLGSGLGLSEQFF. The CDR3 bases are TGTGCCAGCAGCTTAGGGTCGGGACTAGGGCTCAGTGAGCAGTTCTTC.

This clonotype was observed a handful of times. The chain recombines TRBV5-7 with TRBJ2-1; the match to TRBD2 covers 12 bases. Being an ORF, TRBV5-7 has a function that is uncertain. The ends lost 7 bases at V and 6 bases at J; junction bases unmatched: 8. CDR3 size: 15 residues. The CDR3 loop reads CASPRGGLAGNEQFF. The DNA for the CDR3 is TGTGCCAGCCCTAGAGGGGGACTAGCGGGCAATGAGCAGTTCTTC.

V gene TRBV18 combines with J gene TRBJ2-3, with 7 bases fitting TRBD2. This CDR3 is 16 amino acids long. With V trimmed by 3 bases and J by 2 bases, 8 bases remained unmatched. Germline V gives CDR1 KGHSH, CDR2 LQKENI. The chain's CDR3 is CASSPQAGTSTDTQYF. The CDR3, as DNA: TGTGCCAGCTCACCGCAAGCGGGGACCTCCACAGATACGCAGTATTTT.

The CDR3 spells CASSSVTMGHPNTEAFF. As DNA, the CDR3 is TGCGCCAGCAGCTCTGTTACGATGGGACACCCGAACACTGAAGCTTTCTTT. The rearrangement uses TRBV5-1 and TRBJ1-1, with D maybe TRBD1 (6 bases). CDR1 is SGHRS, CDR2 YFSETQ, per germline. The CDR3 is made up of 17 amino acids. V was clipped by 3 bases and J by 1 base, with 19 bases between them.

This chain links TRBV29-1 with TRBJ2-5; TRBD2 might be the D (6 bases). CDR1 is SQVTM, CDR2 ANQGSEA, per germline. The germline V and J ends were trimmed by 4 bases and 7 bases, with 16 bases remaining between them. This CDR3 is built from 13 residues. This CDR3 is CSVGWDRLGTQYF. CDR3 bases: TGCAGCGTTGGTTGGGACCGACTAGGGACCCAGTACTTC. The full variable domain, rest sourced from reference TRBV29-1 and TRBJ2-5, is SAVISQKPSRDICQRGTSLTIQCQVDSQVTMMFWYRQQPGQSLTLIATANQGSEATYESGFVIDKFPISRPNLTFSTLTVSNMSPEDSSIYLCSVGWDRLGTQYFGPGTRLLVL.

V and J are TRBV20-1 and TRBJ1-5; D remains ambiguous. The germline V and J ends were trimmed by 6 bases and 9 bases, with 15 bases remaining between them. CDR3 length: 12 residues. Germline V gene sequence: CDR1 DFQATT, CDR2 SNEGSKA (reference sequence). The CDR3 reads CSASLGDRPQHF. Written as DNA, the CDR3 is TGCAGTGCCAGCCTAGGCGACCGGCCCCAGCATTTT.

The chain uses TRBV29-1 and TRBJ2-7; tentatively, D is TRBD1 (6 bases). The CDR3 is made up of 12 amino acids. Germline V gene lookup returns CDR1 SQVTM and CDR2 ANQGSEA. The V and J ends lost 4 bases and 5 bases respectively, with 12 bases between them. The CDR3 protein is CSVVWDTHEQYF. The DNA of the CDR3 is TGCAGCGTTGTGTGGGACACCCACGAGCAGTACTTC.

V gene TRBV7-2 combines with J gene TRBJ1-6; D unresolved. This CDR3 region has 13 residues. Germline V gives CDR1 SGHTA, CDR2 FQGNSA. V was cut by 5 bases and J by 6 bases, with 8 bases left in between. In DNA, the CDR3 is TGTGCCAGCAGCCCGGACCCTAATTCACCCCTCCACTTT. Its protein product is CASSPDPNSPLHF.

This clonotype came up a few times. This chain uses TRBV7-2 with TRBJ2-3; D may be TRBD1 (6 bases). Per the germline V gene, CDR1 is SGHTA and CDR2 is FQGNSA. This CDR3 has 15 residues. Trimming pared 3 bases from V and 5 bases from J, leaving 15 bases between. The CDR3 DNA sequence: TGTGCCAGCAGCTTCGGGACAAGTAGGGTAGATACGCAGTATTTT. Its translation is CASSFGTSRVDTQYF.

This clonotype was detected a few times. This chain joins TRBV25-1 and TRBJ2-1; either TRBD1 or TRBD2 may fit D (6 bases each). CDR1 MGHDK and CDR2 SYGVNS come from the germline V gene. V was cut by 3 bases and J by 5 bases, with 14 bases left in between. The CDR3 runs to 15 residues. The CDR3 DNA reads TGTGCCAGCAGTGACGACAGGAGGGCAAACAATGAGCAGTTCTTC. Protein sequence: CASSDDRRANNEQFF.

The chain joins TRBV6-5 to TRBJ2-2, with a possible D match to TRBD1 (6 bases). CDR3 size: 15 residues. Germline loops: CDR1 MNHEY, CDR2 SVGAGI. Trimming cost V 7 bases and J 4 bases, with 16 bases left between them. The CDR3 DNA reads as TGTGCCAGCAAAGGCCAGGGGCGAGCCACCGGGGAGCTGTTTTTT. Translating it yields CASKGQGRATGELFF.

V gene TRBV5-1 combines with J gene TRBJ1-1; TRBD1 agrees at 7 bases. The length of the CDR3 is 15 residues. Germline V lookup: CDR1 SGHRS, CDR2 YFSETQ. The trim removed 2 bases at V and 5 bases at J, leaving 9 bases unmatched. This chain's CDR3 is CASSFRGATGTEAFF. DNA of the CDR3: TGCGCCAGCAGCTTCAGGGGGGCGACAGGGACTGAAGCTTTCTTT.

This clonotype appeared a few times. The chain joins TRBV4-1 to TRBJ1-2, with 9 nucleotides matching TRBD1. The CDR3 is 17 residues long. V trimming: 2 bases; J trimming: 6 bases; junction bases outside the gene matches: 13. Germline assignment: CDR1 MGHRA and CDR2 YSYEKL. The CDR3, as DNA: TGCGCCAGCAGCCAACTGGGACAGGGCGGTAAAAAGGATGGCTACACCTTC. This gives the protein CASSQLGQGGKKDGYTF.

The chain carries TRBV29-1 and TRBJ1-5; D gene uncertain. Germline CDR1 SQVTM, CDR2 ANQGSEA. V shed 6 bases and J shed 0 bases, with 6 bases lying between them. The CDR3 contains 12 residues. The CDR3 DNA reads as TGCAGCGTGAGGGATAGCAATCAGCCCCAGCATTTT. Its protein product is CSVRDSNQPQHF.

The table lists this clonotype with a few counts. The genes are TRBV29-1 and TRBJ1-3, with D tentatively TRBD1 (6 bases). V was pared by 1 base and J by 3 bases, with 22 bases between. Germline loops: CDR1 SQVTM, CDR2 ANQGSEA. This CDR3 region has 18 residues. In DNA form, the CDR3 reads TGCAGCGTTGAAGGGTACTCATCCGCAGGGGACAATGGAAACACCATATATTTT. Translation: CSVEGYSSAGDNGNTIYF.

This clonotype was seen a few times. The chain links TRBV7-9 to TRBJ2-7; TRBD2 matches at 8 bases. CDR1 is SEHNR and CDR2 is FQNEAQ in the germline V gene (reference sequence). The CDR3 consists of 13 residues. With 7 bases clipped from V and 2 bases from J, the junction kept 4 bases outside the gene matches. The DNA of the CDR3 is TGTGCCAGCATCCGGGGGGGGACCTACGAGCAGTACTTC. It codes for CASIRGGTYEQYF.

This clonotype has a handful of counts. The J gene is TRBJ2-5, the V gene TRBV5-1; 8 bases are a match to TRBD2. The germline V gene encodes CDR1 SGHRS and CDR2 YFSETQ. V lost 3 bases, J lost 2 bases, and 3 bases stayed unmatched. The CDR3 runs 14 residues. The CDR3 bases are TGCGCCAGCAGCTCGCTAGCGGGTCAAGAGACCCAGTACTTC. Amino acid sequence: CASSSLAGQETQYF.

V is TRBV6-2 or TRBV6-3 and J is TRBJ2-3; 7 bases agree with TRBD2. V was clipped by 2 bases and J by 5 bases; unmatched bases: 13. CDR3 length: 17 residues. The V gene's germline CDR1 is MNHEY and CDR2 SVGEGT. The CDR3 DNA is TGTGCCAGCAGTTACCCCTTTCCGGGGGGTCGTGAAGATACGCAGTATTTT. Its protein product is CASSYPFPGGREDTQYF.

This rearrangement joins TRBV2 to TRBJ2-5; D gene uncertain. V lost 9 bases and J lost 2, with 4 bases in between. Per the germline V gene, CDR1 is SNHLY and CDR2 is FYNNEI. This CDR3 has 10 amino acids. CDR3 sequence reads: CARQQETQYF. Here the CDR3 DNA reads TGTGCCAGGCAACAAGAGACCCAGTACTTC.